A single sample gave rise to the 32 T cell receptor beta chains below, sequenced in a study of T-cell reconstitution after alpha-beta-depleted transplantation in children. Unique molecular identifiers were used to barcode this TCRbeta library. MiXCR was run by TCRdb on the PCR reads, yielding one entry per CDR3 protein. The sample holds 540,000 or so distinct CDR3 sequences, approximately 22% seen once. Source: PBMCs, mostly from graft donor cells, taken 360 days after TCRalphabeta/CD19-depleted stem cell transplant. The receptor source for this set is a boy in the first two years of life who had a stem cell transplant for acute myeloid leukemia, so the T cells may come from the graft donor.

This clonotype has a count of ten or more. The chain couples TRBV7-6 to TRBJ2-5, with 7 nucleotides matching TRBD2. The CDR3 runs to 14 residues. V gave up 5 bases and J gave up 4 bases; unmatched junction bases: 7. The germline CDR1 and CDR2 sequences are SGHVS and FNYEAQ. CDR3 in amino acids: CASSPRLARETQYF. CDR3 nucleotide sequence: TGTGCCAGCAGCCCCAGACTAGCTCGAGAGACCCAGTACTTC. Based on the CDR3 plus reference TRBV7-6 and TRBJ2-5, the full variable domain is GAGVSQSPRYKVTKRGQDVALRCDPISGHVSLYWYRQALGQGPEFLTYFNYEAQQDKSGLPNDRFSAERPEGSISTLTIQRTEQRDSAMYRCASSPRLARETQYFGPGTRLLVL.

This clonotype was seen repeatedly, ten times or more. The chain has TRBV4-1 and TRBJ2-2, with 9 bases fitting TRBD2. This CDR3 has 18 residues. The V and J ends lost 0 bases and 2 bases, in that order; junction bases with no gene match: 7. CDR1 and CDR2 from the germline V gene are MGHRA and YSYEKL. The CDR3 here is CASSQDGLAGYNTGELFF. CDR3 DNA sequence: TGCGCCAGCAGCCAAGATGGGCTAGCGGGGTACAACACCGGGGAGCTGTTTTTT.

This chain joins TRBV5-1 and TRBJ2-1; D unresolved. CDR3 size: 16 residues. Trimming pared 0 bases from V and 2 bases from J, leaving 12 bases between. CDR1 is SGHRS, CDR2 YFSETQ, per germline. CDR3 in DNA: TGCGCCAGCAGCTTGGAAGGGAACCCCACCTACAATGAGCAGTTCTTC. It specifies CASSLEGNPTYNEQFF.

This clonotype was seen ten or more times. V usage is TRBV20-1 and J usage is TRBJ2-2; 9 bases map to TRBD1. Unmatched junction bases numbered 9, after V lost 1 base and J lost 6 bases. CDR1 is DFQATT and CDR2 is SNEGSKA in the germline V gene (reference sequence). The CDR3 length is 16 residues. CDR3 DNA: TGCAGTGCTAGAGTCCGGGACAGGGTATTCGCCGGGGAGCTGTTTTTT. Residues: CSARVRDRVFAGELFF.

In DNA, the CDR3 is TGTGCCAGCAGCTCAAGAGATCGGCACACCTACGAGCAGTACTTC. Protein: CASSSRDRHTYEQYF. This sequence joins TRBV11-2 and TRBJ2-7, with D unresolved. Germline V lookup: CDR1 SGHAT, CDR2 FQNNGV. The V end was cut by 4 bases, the J end by 2 bases, with 15 bases between. The CDR3 contains 15 residues.

This clonotype was picked up a small number of times. V gene TRBV29-1 combines with J gene TRBJ2-1; 8 bases are a match to TRBD1. The junction had 8 bases not matched to a gene; V was cut back by 2 bases and J by 8 bases. CDR1 and CDR2 from the germline V gene are SQVTM and ANQGSEA. The CDR3 spans 14 residues. CDR3 loop: CSVELGQAVDEQFF. CDR3 nucleotide sequence: TGCAGCGTTGAACTGGGACAGGCGGTCGATGAGCAGTTCTTC.

The genes are TRBV20-1 and TRBJ2-7; D gene unclear. V gave up 4 bases and J gave up 3 bases, with 13 bases separating them. Germline V gives CDR1 DFQATT, CDR2 SNEGSKA (reference sequence). CDR3 length: 13 residues. CDR3 sequence reads: CSAIDQQYYEQYF. The CDR3 DNA follows: TGCAGTGCTATCGATCAGCAATACTACGAGCAGTACTTC.

This clonotype was counted at least ten times. The gene calls are TRBV12-3 or TRBV12-4 and TRBJ2-1; TRBD1 aligns across 8 bases. V shed 5 bases and J 8 bases; nucleotides not matched to a gene: 8. The CDR3 extends over 14 amino acids. This CDR3 is CASSAQGVGDEQFF. CDR3 sequence (DNA): TGTGCCAGCAGTGCACAGGGGGTCGGCGATGAGCAGTTCTTC.

Notes on this clonotype: This clone may be a read error of a much larger clone one base away. The chain couples TRBV7-7 to TRBJ2-1; 10 bases line up with TRBD2. Germline CDR1 and CDR2: SSHAT and FNYEAQ (reference sequence). The CDR3 loop spans 17 amino acids. After removal of 9 bases from V and 1 base from J, the junction contained 12 bases not matched to a gene. CDR3 loop: CARSPAGGLSSYNEQFF. In nucleotides, the CDR3 is TGTGCCAGAAGCCCAGCGGGGGGGTTATCATCCTACAATGAGCAGTTCTTC.

This chain joins TRBV4-3 and TRBJ1-5; D gene ambiguous. This CDR3 comprises 15 residues. The V end lost 2 bases, the J end lost 0 bases, and 8 bases lay between the germline ends. Germline V gives CDR1 LGHNA, CDR2 YSLEER. In DNA, the CDR3 is TGCGCCAGCAGCCAAAACAGCTATAGCAATCAGCCCCAGCATTTT. Translation gives CASSQNSYSNQPQHF.

This clonotype was detected many times. The chain recombines TRBV24-1 with TRBJ2-3; perhaps TRBD1 as D (6 bases). Germline CDR1 KGHDR, CDR2 SFDVKD. This CDR3 region has 16 residues. V gave up 3 bases and J gave up 2 bases, with 14 bases separating them. The CDR3 nucleotides are TGTGCCACCAGTGATCCCGGGACACCTTACACAGATACGCAGTATTTT. This gives the protein CATSDPGTPYTDTQYF.

This clonotype was seen a handful of times. The chain recombines TRBV29-1 with TRBJ2-2, with D possibly being TRBD2 (6 bases). Trimming left V 4 bases short and J 5 bases short, with 11 bases between. CDR1 is SQVTM, CDR2 ANQGSEA, per germline. The CDR3 sequence is 13 residues long. In nucleotides, the CDR3 is TGCAGCGTTGTCGGGACTGGGACCGGGGAGCTGTTTTTT. It translates to CSVVGTGTGELFF.

In nucleotides, the CDR3 is TGTGCCACCAAGGATCCGGGGTTCACCAATGAGCAGTTCTTC. Translated, it gives CATKDPGFTNEQFF. This chain joins TRBV24-1 and TRBJ2-1, with D possibly matching TRBD2 (5 bases). CDR3 length: 14 residues. The V end was cut by 8 bases, the J end by 6 bases, with 16 bases between. Germline CDR1 reads KGHDR; CDR2 reads SFDVKD.

This clonotype has only a few counts. The chain has TRBV6-5 and TRBJ1-5; 8 bases agree with TRBD1. CDR1 is MNHEY and CDR2 is SVGAGI in the germline V gene. The J segment lost 1 base and the V segment lost 4 bases, leaving 9 bases of the junction unmatched. The CDR3 runs 17 residues. CDR3 bases: TGTGCCAGCAGTTCAACAGACAGGGGAGTAAGCAATCAGCCCCAGCATTTT. It translates to CASSSTDRGVSNQPQHF.

This clonotype was picked up many times. This sequence joins TRBV28 and TRBJ2-7; no firm D call. V lost 3 bases to trimming and J lost 3 bases, with 6 bases between them. The CDR3 is 12 residues long. From germline, CDR1 is MDHEN and CDR2 SYDVKM. The CDR3 spells CASSFFHYEQYV. In nucleotides, the CDR3 is TGTGCCAGCAGTTTTTTTCACTACGAGCAGTACGTC.

The chain is built from TRBV7-3 and TRBJ2-5; TRBD2 agrees at 8 bases. Germline lookup yields CDR1 SGHTA and CDR2 FQGTGA. The ends lost 8 bases at V and 0 bases at J; junction bases unmatched: 5. This CDR3 region has 14 residues. The CDR3 nucleotides read TGTGCCAGCTCCGGGGGGGCGGACCAAGAGACCCAGTACTTC. It is translated as CASSGGADQETQYF.

This clonotype appeared a few times. The V call is TRBV5-1, the J call TRBJ2-2; 8 bases line up with TRBD1. CDR1 SGHRS and CDR2 YFSETQ come from the germline V gene. V lost 4 bases, J lost 4 bases, and 6 bases stayed unmatched. The CDR3 consists of 15 residues. CDR3 residues: CASSMRQGSTGELFF. The CDR3 DNA is TGCGCCAGCAGCATGCGACAGGGGAGCACCGGGGAGCTGTTTTTT.

The chain recombines TRBV4-1 with TRBJ2-1; D remains ambiguous. The germline V and J ends were trimmed by 0 bases and 3 bases, with 15 bases remaining between them. The CDR3 has 17 residues. CDR1 is MGHRA and CDR2 is YSYEKL in the germline V gene. CDR3: CASSQEVHLGIYNEQFF. The CDR3 DNA reads as TGCGCCAGCAGCCAAGAGGTACACTTGGGGATCTACAATGAGCAGTTCTTC.

Ten or more counts support this clonotype. The chain carries TRBV20-1 and TRBJ2-1; D call uncertain. The germline gives CDR1 DFQATT, CDR2 SNEGSKA (reference sequence). CDR3 length: 10 amino acids. Trimming took off 1 base at V and 10 bases at J, with 5 bases between the two ends. In DNA, the CDR3 is TGCAGTGCTAGAGTACGAGAGCAGTTCTTC. Its protein product is CSARVREQFF.

This clonotype was detected many times. The gene calls are TRBV20-1 and TRBJ2-2, with D possibly matching TRBD2 (6 bases). CDR3 length: 14 residues. V lost 6 bases to trimming and J lost 0 bases, with 11 bases between them. Germline assignment: CDR1 DFQATT and CDR2 SNEGSKA (reference sequence). CDR3 region: CSAPTRPNTGELFF. CDR3 nucleotide sequence: TGCAGTGCCCCGACTAGACCGAACACCGGGGAGCTGTTTTTT.

The V call is TRBV7-2, the J call TRBJ2-6; D not resolved. This CDR3 region has 16 residues. V lost 3 bases, J lost 0 bases, and 9 bases lay in between. CDR1 is SGHTA and CDR2 is FQGNSA in the germline V gene. Here the CDR3 DNA reads TGTGCCAGCAGCTTTCAATGGAGCTCTGGGGCCAACGTCCTGACTTTC. Its translation: CASSFQWSSGANVLTF. Combining the CDR3 with reference TRBV7-2 and TRBJ2-6 gives the whole variable domain GAGVSQSPSNKVTEKGKDVELRCDPISGHTALYWYRQSLGQGLEFLIYFQGNSAPDKSGLPSDRFSAERTGGSVSTLTIQRTQQEDSAVYLCASSFQWSSGANVLTFGAGSRLTVL.

This clonotype has ten or more counts. The chain couples TRBV29-1 to TRBJ2-3; TRBD2 aligns across 8 bases. There are 13 residues in the CDR3. Germline CDR1 reads SQVTM; CDR2 reads ANQGSEA. The CDR3 region is CSVSAGGTDTQYF. In DNA form, the CDR3 reads TGCAGTGTCTCGGCGGGGGGAACAGATACGCAGTATTTT.

DNA for the CDR3: TGTGCCAGCAGCTTGACACCGGGACTCCAAGAGACCCAGTACTTC. As protein: CASSLTPGLQETQYF. The chain uses TRBV6-2 or TRBV6-3 and TRBJ2-5; weak D call: TRBD2 (6 bases). The germline V gene encodes CDR1 MNHEY and CDR2 SVGEGT. V dropped 6 bases and J dropped 1 base, with 15 bases sitting between them. This CDR3 is 15 amino acids long.

CDR3 DNA sequence: TGTGCCACCAGCAGCTTGAGGGGGGGAACCTACAATGAGCAGTTCTTC. This gives the protein CATSSLRGGTYNEQFF. The rearrangement uses TRBV15 and TRBJ2-1, with TRBD2 as a possible D gene (7 bases). The CDR3 totals 16 residues. Looked up from germline, CDR1 is LNHNV and CDR2 is YYDKDF (reference sequence). V lost 3 bases, J lost 2 bases, and 14 bases lay in between.

This clonotype appeared once. J is TRBJ1-5 and V is TRBV25-1; TRBD1 might be the D (5 bases). Trimming took 4 bases from V and 5 from J, leaving 12 bases between them. CDR1 and CDR2 (germline): MGHDK, SYGVNS. The CDR3 contains 14 residues. CDR3 sequence reads: CASSVGRDDQPQHF. The CDR3 bases are TGTGCCAGCAGTGTGGGCAGGGATGATCAGCCCCAGCATTTT.

This clonotype was recorded many times. The chain carries TRBV7-2 and TRBJ2-2; D ambiguous. This CDR3 has 16 residues. The V and J ends lost 1 base and 4 bases respectively, with 13 bases between them. Germline CDR1 reads SGHTA; CDR2 reads FQGNSA. The CDR3 region is CASSLVNPGGTGELFF. The CDR3 DNA follows: TGTGCCAGCAGCTTAGTAAACCCAGGCGGCACCGGGGAGCTGTTTTTT.

The CDR3 spells CASSLEGQGLTEAFF. CDR3 bases: TGTGCCAGCAGCTTAGAGGGTCAGGGTTTGACTGAAGCTTTCTTT. This chain links TRBV6-2 or TRBV6-3 with TRBJ1-1; perhaps TRBD1 as D (5 bases). Per germline, CDR1 MNHEY and CDR2 SVGEGT. The CDR3 covers 15 residues. V was clipped by 6 bases and J by 5 bases, with 19 bases between them.

The V call is TRBV20-1, the J call TRBJ2-3; 9 bases align to TRBD1. V shed 1 base, J shed 2 bases, and the junction held 13 bases outside the gene matches. Germline loops: CDR1 DFQATT, CDR2 SNEGSKA (reference sequence). CDR3 length: 18 residues. CDR3 amino acids: CSARGRGQGTPYTDTQYF. The CDR3 nucleotides are TGCAGTGCTAGAGGGAGGGGACAGGGAACCCCTTACACAGATACGCAGTATTTT.

The chain employs TRBV6-6 and TRBJ2-7; 7 positions match TRBD2. The CDR3 is 13 residues long. From germline, CDR1 is MNHNY and CDR2 SVGAGI (reference sequence). The J segment lost 7 bases and the V segment lost 5 bases, leaving 8 bases of the junction unmatched. CDR3 sequence reads: CASSIKTGGEQYF. The CDR3 bases are TGTGCCAGCAGTATCAAAACCGGGGGGGAGCAGTACTTC.

V usage is TRBV6-5 and J usage is TRBJ2-7; D is unclear. The CDR3 has 14 amino acids. V lost 2 bases to trimming and J lost 3 bases, with 11 bases between them. Per germline, CDR1 MNHEY and CDR2 SVGAGI. CDR3 nucleotide sequence: TGTGCCAGCAGTTACCCTCAATCTCTCTACGAGCAGTACTTC. Residues: CASSYPQSLYEQYF.

The chain is built from TRBV20-1 and TRBJ2-1, with 8 bases identical to TRBD2. The CDR3 covers 15 residues. Germline-derived CDR1 and CDR2 are DFQATT and SNEGSKA (reference sequence). Trimming took 0 bases from V and 6 from J; bases not matched to a gene: 7. The CDR3 loop is CSAREGGGPLNEQFF. The CDR3 bases are TGCAGTGCTAGAGAAGGCGGGGGGCCTCTCAATGAGCAGTTCTTC.

This clonotype showed up many times. The chain couples TRBV7-2 to TRBJ2-1; 9 bases agree with TRBD2. In germline, CDR1 is SGHTA, CDR2 FQGNSA. The V and J ends lost 2 bases and 6 bases, in that order; junction bases with no gene match: 5. The CDR3 runs 15 residues. The CDR3 bases are TGTGCCAGCAGCTTATTGGGCGGGGGGGCCAATGAGCAGTTCTTC. This translates into CASSLLGGGANEQFF.